The 27 T cell receptor beta chains reported below all come from one sample, sequenced in a study of blood T cell repertoires in COVID-19. Repertoires were generated with immunoSEQ multiplex PCR, while TCRdb's copy carries only in-frame clones and drops some. The table records 70,000 to 80,000 clones, 80% to 90% of them present only once. Sequencing was done on a sample of peripheral blood. These receptors were taken from a woman in her forties or fifties with acute or convalescent COVID-19.

The rearrangement links TRBV4-1 to TRBJ1-2, with D unresolved. Trimming removed 1 base at V and 3 bases at J, with 3 bases between. The length of the CDR3 is 12 residues. The germline CDR1 and CDR2 sequences are MGHRA and YSYEKL. The CDR3 DNA reads as TGCGCCAGCAGCCAAGGCGACTATGGCTACACCTTC. It translates to CASSQGDYGYTF.

The chain uses TRBV6-9 and TRBJ1-5; D is ambiguous. This CDR3 is 11 amino acids long. Looked up from germline, CDR1 is MNHGY and CDR2 is SVAAGI. V shed 8 bases and J shed 6 bases, with 8 bases lying between them. The CDR3 region is CASRGSQPQHF. The CDR3 DNA is TGTGCCAGCCGAGGCAGTCAGCCCCAGCATTTT.

The J gene is TRBJ2-3, the V gene TRBV2; D is ambiguous. Trimming shortened V by 6 bases and J by 3 bases, and 4 bases separated the two germline ends. Germline V gene data show CDR1 as SNHLY and CDR2 as FYNNEI. The CDR3 is 11 residues long. The CDR3 bases are TGTGCCAGCAGACAGACAGATACGCAGTATTTT. This gives the protein CASRQTDTQYF.

J is TRBJ2-5 and V is TRBV5-4, with 11 bases aligning to TRBD2. V was clipped by 4 bases and J by 2 bases; unmatched bases: 7. This CDR3 region has 16 residues. The germline V gene encodes CDR1 SGHNT and CDR2 YYREEE (reference sequence). The CDR3 here is CASSTLLAGEQETQYF. The CDR3 coding sequence is TGTGCCAGCAGCACATTACTAGCGGGAGAACAAGAGACCCAGTACTTC. The entire variable domain, with the rest obtained from reference TRBV5-4 and TRBJ2-5, is as follows: ETGVTQSPTHLIKTRGQQVTLRCSSQSGHNTVSWYQQALGQGPQFIFQYYREEENGRGNFPPRFSGLQFPNYSSELNVNALELDDSALYLCASSTLLAGEQETQYFGPGTRLLVL.

The V and J genes are TRBV19 and TRBJ1-4; TRBD1 aligns across 7 bases. This CDR3 spans 14 amino acids. Losses at the gene ends were 6 bases for V and 4 bases for J; bases not matched to a gene: 5. Germline values: CDR1 LNHDA, CDR2 SQIVND (reference sequence). The CDR3 is CASSDRDGNEKLFF. In nucleotides, the CDR3 is TGTGCCAGTAGCGACAGGGACGGTAATGAAAAACTGTTTTTT.

The V call is TRBV4-2, the J call TRBJ1-5, with D possibly matching TRBD1 (6 bases). CDR1 is LGHNA and CDR2 is YNFKEQ in the germline V gene. The CDR3 consists of 14 residues. V was trimmed by 4 bases and J by 7 bases, leaving 14 bases between them. CDR3 sequence (DNA): TGTGCCAGCAGCCTCCAAGGGGGAAACCAGCCCCAGCATTTT. This gives the protein CASSLQGGNQPQHF.

This chain connects TRBV6-5 to TRBJ1-2, with a weak D call TRBD1 (5 bases). CDR1 is MNHEY, CDR2 SVGAGI, per germline. This CDR3 has 15 amino acids. V lost 3 bases and J lost 7, with 18 bases in between. The CDR3 bases are TGTGCCAGCAGTTATAGCAGGAGGGGTGAGAGTGGCTACACCTTC. The encoded protein is CASSYSRRGESGYTF.

The chain joins TRBV3-1 (or the pseudogene TRBV3-2) to TRBJ1-5, with D possibly being TRBD1 (6 bases). Trimming pared 2 bases from V and 4 bases from J, leaving 6 bases between. Germline V gene sequence: CDR1 LGHDT, CDR2 YNNKEL (reference sequence). The CDR3 contains 13 residues. The CDR3 region is CASSQQGNQPQHF. CDR3 bases: TGTGCCAGCAGCCAACAGGGGAATCAGCCCCAGCATTTT.

J is TRBJ1-2 and V is TRBV28; D is ambiguous. The CDR3 spans 10 residues. Germline V CDR1 and CDR2: MDHEN, SYDVKM. The germline V and J ends were trimmed by 10 bases and 5 bases, with 8 bases remaining between them. The CDR3 DNA reads TGTGCCATCCAGAAGTATGGCTACACCTTC. It specifies CAIQKYGYTF.

This clone was seen only a few times. The J gene is TRBJ2-2, the V gene TRBV10-3, with TRBD2 matching 10 bases. Germline V gene data show CDR1 as ENHRY and CDR2 as SYGVKD. The CDR3 is 13 amino acids. Germline trimming cut 11 bases from V and 6 bases from J; bases unmatched to any gene: 6. DNA of the CDR3: TGTGCCTCGTCTAGCGGGGGTTCCGGGGAGCTGTTTTTT. Translation gives CASSSGGSGELFF.

V and J are TRBV27 and TRBJ2-2; 16 positions agree with TRBD2. The CDR3 totals 20 residues. Germline V gene sequence: CDR1 MNHEY, CDR2 SMNVEV (reference sequence). V lost 8 bases, J lost 4 bases, and 16 bases stayed unmatched. CDR3 DNA sequence: TGTGCCAGCCTCGAGGCGGGACTAGCGGGAGGGAGGGGGACCACCGGGGAGCTGTTTTTT. Protein product: CASLEAGLAGGRGTTGELFF.

The V and J genes are TRBV9 and TRBJ1-2, with 7 bases aligning to TRBD1. Trimming cost V 3 bases and J 4 bases; bases outside gene matches: 12. The CDR3 has 16 residues. Germline loops: CDR1 SGDLS, CDR2 YYNGEE. The CDR3 is CASSGLRQGLGYGYTF. CDR3 sequence (DNA): TGTGCCAGCAGCGGCCTGAGACAGGGCTTGGGCTATGGCTACACCTTC.

The V call is TRBV6-5, the J call TRBJ1-1, with a weak D call TRBD1 (5 bases). The CDR3 covers 13 residues. Per germline, CDR1 MNHEY and CDR2 SVGAGI. The V end lost 5 bases, the J end lost 7 bases, and 14 bases lay between the germline ends. The CDR3 sequence is CASSLRTGLEAFF. The CDR3 DNA follows: TGTGCCAGCAGTCTCCGGACGGGACTTGAAGCTTTCTTT.

This clone was counted once. This chain's CDR3 is CASSPFYRDRDRGTQYF. The CDR3 DNA reads TGTGCCAGCAGCCCTTTTTACCGGGACAGGGATCGAGGCACGCAGTATTTT. The V gene is TRBV3-1 (or the pseudogene TRBV3-2), the J gene TRBJ2-3, with 9 nucleotides matching TRBD1. CDR1 is LGHDT, CDR2 YNNKEL, per germline (reference sequence). J lost 9 bases, V lost 4 bases, and 17 bases had no gene match. The CDR3 length is 17 residues.

V usage is TRBV27 and J usage is TRBJ2-5, with D perhaps matching TRBD2 (6 bases). The V gene lost 5 bases and the J gene lost 8 bases, with 15 bases spanning the gap. CDR3 size: 13 residues. Germline CDR1 reads MNHEY; CDR2 reads SMNVEV (reference sequence). The CDR3 here is CASSPGGFGTQYF. The CDR3, as DNA: TGTGCCAGCAGTCCAGGAGGGTTCGGAACCCAGTACTTC.

The chain carries TRBV18 and TRBJ2-5, with 8 bases fitting TRBD1. The J segment lost 5 bases and the V segment lost 6 bases, leaving 14 bases of the junction unmatched. CDR3 size: 16 residues. Germline assignment: CDR1 KGHSH and CDR2 LQKENI. CDR3 sequence reads: CASSGAGGFLTETQYF. Written as DNA, the CDR3 is TGTGCCAGCTCCGGGGCAGGGGGCTTTCTGACGGAGACCCAGTACTTC.

The genes are TRBV6-5 and TRBJ1-5, with 9 bases lining up with TRBD1. Germline V CDR1 and CDR2: MNHEY, SVGAGI. V dropped 10 bases and J dropped 2; count of bases not matched to a gene: 9. The CDR3 is 15 residues long. CDR3 residues: CATGDRAVGNQPQHF. In DNA form, the CDR3 reads TGTGCCACAGGGGACAGGGCAGTTGGCAATCAGCCCCAGCATTTT.

V and J are TRBV6-1 and TRBJ1-1; 8 bases are a match to TRBD1. The V and J ends lost 2 bases and 4 bases, in that order; junction bases with no gene match: 3. CDR1 is MNHNS, CDR2 SASEGT, per germline. The CDR3 totals 14 residues. CDR3 region: CASSELDRGTEAFF. The CDR3 DNA reads TGTGCCAGCAGTGAACTTGACAGGGGCACTGAAGCTTTCTTT.

This chain joins TRBV3-1 (or the pseudogene TRBV3-2) and TRBJ2-1; D possibly corresponds to TRBD2 (6 bases). The V end was cut by 2 bases, the J end by 8 bases, with 16 bases between. The CDR3 is 15 residues long. Germline V gene data show CDR1 as LGHDT and CDR2 as YNNKEL (reference sequence). The CDR3 DNA sequence: TGTGCCAGCAGCCAACCGGGACTTGGTTTATATGAGCAGTTCTTC. It yields the protein CASSQPGLGLYEQFF.

The chain is built from TRBV14 and TRBJ1-6, with 9 bases lining up with TRBD1. Trimming cost V 6 bases and J 5 bases; bases outside gene matches: 8. CDR3 length: 16 amino acids. Germline V CDR1 and CDR2: SGHDN, FVKESK. CDR3 nucleotides: TGTGCCAGCAGGCCTGCCGGACAGGGGAATAATTCACCCCTCCACTTT. Protein sequence: CASRPAGQGNNSPLHF.

This chain links TRBV5-6 with TRBJ2-7; 10 bases are a match to TRBD1. Germline V CDR1 and CDR2: SGHDT, YYEEEE. The CDR3 length is 14 residues. V gave up 4 bases and J gave up 5 bases; unmatched junction bases: 6. CDR3 DNA sequence: TGTGCCAGCAGCCCGGGACAGGGGTACCACGAGCAGTACTTC. This sequence encodes CASSPGQGYHEQYF.

The chain is built from TRBV10-2 and TRBJ1-4, with 10 nucleotides matching TRBD1. Germline V gene lookup returns CDR1 WSHSY and CDR2 SAAADI. The CDR3 extends over 15 amino acids. V dropped 6 bases and J dropped 4; count of bases not matched to a gene: 5. The chain's CDR3 is CASRPGTGVNEKLFF. In DNA form, the CDR3 reads TGCGCCAGCAGACCTGGGACAGGGGTTAATGAAAAACTGTTTTTT.

The chain combines TRBV18 with TRBJ1-2, with 7 bases lining up with TRBD1. Trimming at V came to 5 bases and at J to 3 bases, leaving 3 bases not matched to a gene. The CDR3 is 13 amino acids. CDR1 is KGHSH, CDR2 LQKENI, per germline. This CDR3 reads CASSTRGDYGYTF. The CDR3 DNA reads TGTGCCAGCTCAACCAGGGGGGACTATGGCTACACCTTC.

The chain employs TRBV19 and TRBJ1-5, with D possibly TRBD1 on 6 matching bases. CDR1 LNHDA and CDR2 SQIVND come from the germline V gene (reference sequence). V lost 11 bases, J lost 3 bases, and 14 bases lay in between. The CDR3 runs to 13 residues. The CDR3 loop is CAGADSNNQPQHF. CDR3 nucleotides: TGTGCCGGAGCGGACAGTAACAATCAGCCCCAGCATTTT.

V gene TRBV7-2 combines with J gene TRBJ2-7; 7 nucleotides line up with TRBD2. The CDR3 consists of 14 residues. Trimming cost V 5 bases and J 9 bases; bases outside gene matches: 13. Germline CDR1 and CDR2: SGHTA and FQGNSA. The CDR3 bases are TGTGCCAGCAGCACACCCTTGGGCGGGAGTGTGCAGTACTTC. It encodes CASSTPLGGSVQYF.

This rearrangement joins TRBV18 to TRBJ1-5; 10 positions agree with TRBD1. Germline V gives CDR1 KGHSH, CDR2 LQKENI. Losses at the gene ends were 6 bases for V and 4 bases for J; bases not matched to a gene: 6. The CDR3 is 15 amino acids. The CDR3 region is CASSPADRGNQPQHF. CDR3 nucleotides: TGTGCCAGCTCCCCGGCGGACAGGGGGAATCAGCCCCAGCATTTT.

This clone was counted a single time. The genes are TRBV5-8 and TRBJ2-3; tentatively, D is TRBD2 (6 bases). Trimming took 0 bases from V and 4 from J, leaving 6 bases between them. Germline V gives CDR1 SGHTS, CDR2 YDEGEE. CDR3 size: 13 residues. The CDR3 spells CASSLGGADTQYF. CDR3 DNA sequence: TGTGCCAGCAGCTTGGGGGGGGCAGATACGCAGTATTTT.